The present T cell receptor beta chain was sequenced within a study of blood T cell repertoires in COVID-19. Authors' data handling: Estimation of nucleated cell counts relied on the amplification of reference gene primers. Clones were read by immunoSEQ multiplex PCR, and TCRdb kept only the in-frame ones, dropping some. That table supplies the V and J calls and clone size; D and trimming were determined from the DNA. The sample has 150,000 to 200,000 clones; around 80% are singletons. It was during active infection that Seattle patients were enrolled and then longitudinally followed. The V end was cut by 0 bases, the J end by 3 bases, with 18 bases between. CDR3 length equals 17 residues. CDR1 SGHVS and CDR2 FQNEAQ come from the germline V gene.

The sample consisted of peripheral blood. This rearrangement joins TRBV7-8 to TRBJ2-7, with a tentative D call TRBD1 (8 bases). The TCR was taken from a woman aged 40 to 50 with COVID-19, enrolled during active disease. The CDR3 sequence: CASSLAGGRTGRYEQYF. CDR3 DNA sequence: TGTGCCAGCAGCTTAGCGGGGGGGCGGACAGGGCGCTACGAGCAGTACTTC.